The subject of this entry is one T cell receptor (beta chain). Sequence at one end of the junction differs from germline and may be a read error. Running of the assay took place at deep level. Amplification in unsorted PBMC replicate PCRs started from 250 to 350 ng DNA, which equals approximately 28,000 T cell genomes. Profiled with immunoSEQ multiplex PCR; TCRdb holds only in-frame clones, not every one. The sample contains fewer than 550,000 clones, nearly 80% of which appear only once. The CDR3 consists of 16 residues. The germline CDR1 and CDR2 sequences are SGHRS and YFSETQ. This entry is derived from a study of shared clonotypes between healthy human individuals.

The gene calls are TRBV5-1 and TRBJ1-3; maybe TRBD1 (6 bases). The sequencing sample was made of PBMCs. The TCR was taken from a middle-aged woman in good health. Some clones in this sample may be carry-over from other donors' samples. CDR3 in amino acids: CASSLQGPSSRNTIYF. For the CDR3, the DNA is TGCGCCAGCAGCTTACAGGGTCCCAGCTCTAGAAACACCATATATTTT.